A single sample is the source of the 21 T cell receptor beta chains below, sequenced in a study of T cells in Graves' hyperthyroidism and ophthalmopathy. TCR beta CDR3 regions were amplified from RNA. The HTBI primer set was used in a first-round RT-PCR of the TCR CDR3. MiXCR was run by TCRdb on the multiplex PCR reads, yielding one entry per CDR3 protein. Among roughly 110,000 distinct CDR3 sequences listed, about 17% were seen once. The specimen was blood. The source is a woman aged 45-65 years with Graves' hyperthyroidism.

The CDR3 is CAISESPFSDRDNSPLHF. The DNA for the CDR3 is TGTGCCATCAGTGAGAGTCCCTTTTCCGACAGGGATAATTCACCCCTCCACTTT. This rearrangement joins TRBV10-3 to TRBJ1-6, with 7 bases that match TRBD1. The CDR3 is 18 residues long. Trimming took 2 bases from V and 5 from J; bases not matched to a gene: 12. Germline-derived CDR1 and CDR2 are ENHRY and SYGVKD.

This clonotype showed up many times. V gene TRBV5-5 combines with J gene TRBJ1-5; no clear D gene. This CDR3 is 15 amino acids long. Trimming took off 0 bases at V and 3 bases at J, with 10 bases between the two ends. Germline V gene sequence: CDR1 SGHKS, CDR2 YYEKEE (reference sequence). The CDR3 coding sequence is TGTGCCAGCAGCTTGGGCCCCCAACTCAATCAGCCCCAGCATTTT. This encodes CASSLGPQLNQPQHF.

This clonotype was recorded many times. This rearrangement joins TRBV6-5 to TRBJ1-4; 8 nucleotides line up with TRBD1. Trimming cost V 2 bases and J 7 bases; bases outside gene matches: 9. This CDR3 is built from 16 residues. Germline V gives CDR1 MNHEY, CDR2 SVGAGI. The CDR3 DNA sequence: TGTGCCAGCAGTTACGATCCGGCAGGGGGCTTTGAAAAACTGTTTTTT. Its protein is CASSYDPAGGFEKLFF.

This clonotype was counted at least ten times. The chain combines TRBV3-1 with TRBJ2-1; TRBD1 might be the D (6 bases). Per the germline V gene, CDR1 is LGHDT and CDR2 is YNNKEL (reference sequence). Trimming took 4 bases from V and 10 from J, leaving 14 bases between them. CDR3 size: 13 residues. The CDR3: CASSPSLQGEQFF. CDR3 DNA sequence: TGTGCCAGCAGCCCCTCACTACAGGGAGAGCAGTTCTTC.

There are many counts of this clonotype. The rearrangement links TRBV7-9 to TRBJ2-1; 10 positions agree with TRBD1. J was trimmed by 14 bases and V by 5 bases; bases with no gene match: 9. CDR3 size: 13 residues. The V gene's germline CDR1 is SEHNR and CDR2 FQNEAQ (reference sequence). DNA for the CDR3: TGTGCCAGCAGCCCCCAGGGACAGGGGAAGGAGTTCTTC. Its translation is CASSPQGQGKEFF.

This clonotype was detected ten times or more. The V gene is TRBV25-1, the J gene TRBJ2-2; D uncertain. Germline V gene data show CDR1 as MGHDK and CDR2 as SYGVNS. Trimming pared 8 bases from V and 2 bases from J, leaving 9 bases between. CDR3 size: 13 residues. CDR3 bases: TGTGCCAGCTATAGTTCAAACACCGGGGAGCTGTTTTTT. Protein product: CASYSSNTGELFF.

This clonotype came up many times. The chain joins TRBV30 to TRBJ1-2; TRBD1 is a possible D gene (6 bases). V was cut by 3 bases and J by 4 bases, with 12 bases left in between. The CDR3 totals 13 residues. Germline lookup yields CDR1 GTSNPN and CDR2 SVGIG (reference sequence). This CDR3 is CAWSSGGPYGYTF. The CDR3 DNA follows: TGTGCCTGGAGCTCCGGGGGCCCCTATGGCTACACCTTC.

This clonotype was found many times. This chain connects TRBV3-1 to TRBJ2-2; the match to TRBD2 covers 10 bases. The junction had 2 bases not matched to a gene; V was cut back by 3 bases and J by 1 base. The CDR3 has 16 residues. Germline V gene sequence: CDR1 LGHDT, CDR2 YNNKEL (reference sequence). The CDR3 region has the DNA TGTGCCAGCAGCCATTGGACTAGCGGGAACACCGGGGAGCTGTTTTTT. Its translation is CASSHWTSGNTGELFF.

This clonotype was counted ten times or more. The chain joins TRBV3-1 to TRBJ1-5, with D hard to call. Trimming removed 1 base from V and 0 bases from J, with 7 bases in between. Looked up from germline, CDR1 is LGHDT and CDR2 is YNNKEL (reference sequence). The CDR3 consists of 15 residues. The CDR3 loop is CASSQAGSSNQPQHF. CDR3 bases: TGTGCCAGCAGCCAAGCGGGGTCTAGCAATCAGCCCCAGCATTTT.

This clonotype appeared once. The J gene is TRBJ2-1, the V gene TRBV2, with 12 nucleotides matching TRBD2. Looked up from germline, CDR1 is SNHLY and CDR2 is FYNNEI. CDR3 size: 14 residues. V dropped 6 bases and J dropped 4; count of bases not matched to a gene: 1. The DNA for the CDR3 is TGTGCCAGCAGGGGGACTAGCGGGTACAATGAGCAGTTCTTC. Amino acid sequence: CASRGTSGYNEQFF.

This chain uses TRBV7-9 with TRBJ2-1; D ambiguous. Germline CDR1 SEHNR, CDR2 FQNEAQ (reference sequence). CDR3 length: 14 residues. V gave up 5 bases and J gave up 4 bases, with 12 bases separating them. CDR3 sequence (DNA): TGTGCCAGCAGCCCCCCAGATCAATACAATGAGCAGTTCTTC. Amino acids: CASSPPDQYNEQFF.

The V call is TRBV7-2, the J call TRBJ2-1; D perhaps matches TRBD2 (6 bases). This CDR3 region has 15 residues. Trimming stripped 4 bases from V and 9 bases from J, with 19 bases between. Germline lookup yields CDR1 SGHTA and CDR2 FQGNSA. The CDR3 bases are TGTGCCAGCAGCTCCTCTTCGGGAGCTGTGGTTGAGCAGTTCTTC. Protein: CASSSSSGAVVEQFF.

This clonotype has a count of ten or more. CDR3 sequence (DNA): TGTGCCAGCAGTCCCCGAGGGGGGGTTGACCAAGAGACCCAGTACTTC. This translates into CASSPRGGVDQETQYF. The rearrangement joins TRBV28 to TRBJ2-5; tentatively, D is TRBD2 (7 bases). Germline values: CDR1 MDHEN, CDR2 SYDVKM. CDR3 size: 16 residues. Trimming stripped 5 bases from V and 0 bases from J, with 16 bases between.

This clonotype came up many times. The chain has TRBV6-2 or TRBV6-3 and TRBJ2-3; no definite D call. The CDR3 spans 12 residues. V was pared by 6 bases and J by 4 bases, with 8 bases between. CDR1 MNHEY and CDR2 SVGEGT come from the germline V gene. The CDR3 is CASSDRSDTQYF. In DNA form, the CDR3 reads TGTGCCAGCAGCGACCGCTCAGATACGCAGTATTTT.

This clonotype showed up many times. V usage is TRBV3-1 and J usage is TRBJ1-1; D call uncertain. V was trimmed by 1 base and J by 4 bases, leaving 1 base between them. The CDR3 is made up of 11 amino acids. In germline, CDR1 is LGHDT, CDR2 YNNKEL (reference sequence). Here the CDR3 DNA reads TGTGCCAGCAGCCAAGCCACTGAAGCTTTCTTT. It translates to CASSQATEAFF.

This clonotype was detected many times. The chain has TRBV13 and TRBJ2-2; no clear D. The germline V gene has CDR1 PRHDT and CDR2 FYEKMQ (reference sequence). The V gene lost 5 bases and the J gene lost 0 bases, with 13 bases spanning the gap. The CDR3 spans 16 residues. CDR3 protein: CASSPTGRTNTGELFF. In DNA form, the CDR3 reads TGTGCCAGCAGCCCCACCGGCAGGACGAACACCGGGGAGCTGTTTTTT.

This clonotype was counted many times. J is TRBJ2-5 and V is TRBV3-1, with D unclear. The length of the CDR3 is 14 residues. The germline V and J ends were trimmed by 0 bases and 4 bases, with 9 bases remaining between them. Germline lookup yields CDR1 LGHDT and CDR2 YNNKEL (reference sequence). In nucleotides, the CDR3 is TGTGCCAGCAGCCAAGAAATGCCGGCAGAGACCCAGTACTTC. It translates to CASSQEMPAETQYF.

This clonotype was counted ten times or more. The V and J genes are TRBV7-9 and TRBJ2-5; 9 nucleotides line up with TRBD1. Trimming removed 4 bases from V and 5 bases from J; junction bases left unmatched: 8. The CDR3 runs 15 residues. Looked up from germline, CDR1 is SEHNR and CDR2 is FQNEAQ (reference sequence). The CDR3 reads CASSSGTGFWETQYF. The CDR3 region has the DNA TGTGCCAGCAGCTCCGGGACAGGGTTTTGGGAGACCCAGTACTTC.

Many counts were recorded for this clonotype. V gene TRBV7-8 combines with J gene TRBJ2-7; maybe TRBD2 (5 bases). Germline CDR1 reads SGHVS; CDR2 reads FQNEAQ. V was trimmed by 2 bases and J by 0 bases, leaving 8 bases between them. This CDR3 spans 14 amino acids. Here the CDR3 reads CASSLSGSSYEQYF. As DNA, the CDR3 is TGTGCCAGCAGCTTATCGGGAAGCTCCTACGAGCAGTACTTC.

Only a few counts were recorded for this clonotype. A much larger clone differs by one base, so this may be a read error. J is TRBJ1-2 and V is TRBV30; 7 bases agree with TRBD1. The CDR3 extends over 14 amino acids. CDR1 and CDR2 from the germline V gene are GTSNPN and SVGIG (reference sequence). The V segment lost 1 base and the J segment 4 bases; nucleotides outside the gene matches: 6. CDR3 protein: CAWSGKGAGYGYTF. The DNA of the CDR3 is TGTGCCTGGAGTGGGAAGGGGGCAGGCTATGGCTACACCTTC.

This chain links TRBV28 with TRBJ2-7; 11 bases fit TRBD2. The V gene's germline CDR1 is MDHEN and CDR2 SYDVKM. The V gene end was trimmed by 4 bases and the J gene end by 2 bases; junction bases not matched to a gene: 13. The CDR3 spans 18 residues. The CDR3 spells CASSSYREGTSGPYEQYF. As DNA, the CDR3 is TGTGCCAGCAGTTCCTATAGGGAGGGGACTAGCGGTCCCTACGAGCAGTACTTC.